The 6 T cell receptor beta chains listed next were all sequenced from one sample in a study of shared clonotypes between healthy human individuals. The data were produced by immunoSEQ multiplex PCR, yet TCRdb's version contains in-frame clones alone and is incomplete. The table records about 1.5 million clones, roughly 96% of them present only once. The specimen was naive CD4+ T cells sorted from blood. The subset is: CD45RA+ positively selected. Receptor source: a man aged 25-40 years in good health.

For the CDR3, the DNA is TGCGCCAGCACCGCCGGGACAGGGAACACCGGGGAGCTGTTTTTT. The encoded protein is CASTAGTGNTGELFF. The V gene is TRBV5-1, the J gene TRBJ2-2; 8 bases match TRBD1. CDR3 length: 15 residues. Germline V gene sequence: CDR1 SGHRS, CDR2 YFSETQ. V dropped 6 bases and J dropped 1; count of bases not matched to a gene: 5.

For the CDR3, the DNA is TGTGCCAGCAGCGCTTCTGGGAAGGGTGAGCAGTTCTTC. Translation: CASSASGKGEQFF. The chain recombines TRBV2 with TRBJ2-1; D is uncertain. The germline gives CDR1 SNHLY, CDR2 FYNNEI. Trimming removed 6 bases from V and 9 bases from J, with 15 bases in between. The CDR3 extends over 13 amino acids.

This rearrangement joins TRBV19 to TRBJ1-2; no firm D call. Trimming removed 1 base from V and 9 bases from J, with 12 bases in between. The CDR3 loop spans 13 amino acids. Per the germline V gene, CDR1 is LNHDA and CDR2 is SQIVND (reference sequence). The CDR3 DNA sequence: TGTGCCAGTAGTATAGCCCCCGGCGGACGCTACACCTTC. Protein sequence: CASSIAPGGRYTF.

This chain uses TRBV4-1 with TRBJ2-5, with D uncertain. This CDR3 contains 14 residues. V was pared by 2 bases and J by 2 bases, with 9 bases between. From germline, CDR1 is MGHRA and CDR2 YSYEKL. The chain's CDR3 is CASSQPGRQETQYF. The DNA of the CDR3 is TGCGCCAGCAGCCAACCAGGCCGACAAGAGACCCAGTACTTC.

The count of this clone is one. Different DNA sequences within this sample yield the same CDR3. The gene calls are TRBV19 and TRBJ2-6; 7 nucleotides line up with TRBD1. This CDR3 region has 15 residues. Germline values: CDR1 LNHDA, CDR2 SQIVND (reference sequence). V lost 3 bases and J lost 1; bases outside the gene matches: 0. The CDR3 reads CASSIRGSGANVLTF. CDR3 sequence (DNA): TGTGCCAGTAGTATCAGGGGGTCTGGGGCCAACGTCCTGACTTTC.

The chain carries TRBV29-1 and TRBJ1-1; D is uncertain. Trimming left V 4 bases short and J 2 bases short, with 14 bases between. Germline V lookup: CDR1 SQVTM, CDR2 ANQGSEA. The CDR3 loop spans 14 amino acids. The CDR3 region is CSVVSGVVNTEAFF. CDR3 nucleotides: TGCAGCGTTGTTTCTGGCGTTGTAAACACTGAAGCTTTCTTT.